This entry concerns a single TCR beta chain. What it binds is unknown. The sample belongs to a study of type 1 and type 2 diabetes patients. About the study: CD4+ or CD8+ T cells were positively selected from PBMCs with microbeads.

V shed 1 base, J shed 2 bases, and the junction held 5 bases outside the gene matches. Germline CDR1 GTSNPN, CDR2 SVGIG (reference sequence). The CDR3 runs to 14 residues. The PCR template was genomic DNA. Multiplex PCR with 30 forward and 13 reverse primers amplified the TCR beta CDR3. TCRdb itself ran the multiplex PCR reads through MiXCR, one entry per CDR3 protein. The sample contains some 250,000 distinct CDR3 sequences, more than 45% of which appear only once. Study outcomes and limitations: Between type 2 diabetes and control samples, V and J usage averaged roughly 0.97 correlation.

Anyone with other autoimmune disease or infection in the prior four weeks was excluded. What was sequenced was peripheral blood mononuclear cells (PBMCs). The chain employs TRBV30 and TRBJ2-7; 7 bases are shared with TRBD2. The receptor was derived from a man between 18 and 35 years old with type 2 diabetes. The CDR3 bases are TGTGCCTGGAGTGGGGGGGGAGCGGCCTACGAGCAGTACTTC. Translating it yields CAWSGGGAAYEQYF.